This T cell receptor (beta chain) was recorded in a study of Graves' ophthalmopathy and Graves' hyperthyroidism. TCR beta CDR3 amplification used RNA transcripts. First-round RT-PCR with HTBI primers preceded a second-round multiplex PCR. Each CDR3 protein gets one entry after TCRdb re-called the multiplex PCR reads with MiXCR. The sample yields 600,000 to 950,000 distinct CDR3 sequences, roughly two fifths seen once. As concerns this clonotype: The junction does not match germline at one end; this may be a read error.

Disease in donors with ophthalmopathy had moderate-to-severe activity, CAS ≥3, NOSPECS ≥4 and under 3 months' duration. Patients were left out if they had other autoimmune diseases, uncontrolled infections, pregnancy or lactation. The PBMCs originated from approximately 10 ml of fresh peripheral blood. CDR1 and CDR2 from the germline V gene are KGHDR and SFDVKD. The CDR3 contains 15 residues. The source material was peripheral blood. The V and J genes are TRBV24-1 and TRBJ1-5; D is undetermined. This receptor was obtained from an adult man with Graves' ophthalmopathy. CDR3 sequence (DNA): TGTGCCAGCAGTTCCATAAAAGGAGGGTATCAGCCCCAGCATTTT. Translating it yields CASSSIKGGYQPQHF.